This T cell receptor (beta chain) was sequenced during a study of OX40 agonist ivuxolimab in advanced cancers. Turning to the study itself: Patients in the trial were receiving intravenous ivuxolimab every 2 weeks, at doses of 0.01 to 10 mg/kg.

V gave up 5 bases and J gave up 0 bases; unmatched junction bases: 13. The CDR3 runs to 19 residues. CDR1 is SGHVS and CDR2 is FQNEAQ in the germline V gene. Libraries were prepared by immunoSEQ multiplex PCR; TCRdb keeps only in-frame clonotypes and omits some of them. The table has some 64,000 clones, 70% to 90% seen once; the top ten hold more than 8%. The TCR was taken from an adult with an advanced solid tumor such as melanoma, head and neck, liver or kidney cancer. V gene TRBV7-8 combines with J gene TRBJ1-3; 10 bases line up with TRBD1. Here the sequenced sample was CD4+ or CD8+ T cells sorted from blood, taken in a trial of the OX40 agonist ivuxolimab. CDR3 region: CASSQVPGQGIHSGNTIYF. For the CDR3, the DNA is TGTGCCAGCAGCCAGGTCCCGGGACAGGGGATACACTCTGGAAACACCATATATTTT.